Listed here are 2 T cell receptor beta chains from one sample, sequenced in a study of T cell repertoires in cytomegalovirus infection. TCRdb fed the reads into MiXCR, producing one record per CDR3 protein. Of 80,000 or so distinct CDR3 sequences listed, approximately 42% are singletons. These TCRs' antigens remain unknown. The sample consisted of CD8+ T cells from cultured PBMCs, taken from culture after CMV antigen stimulation. The receptors come from a human donor in good health (CMV status not recorded). Some clones in this sample may be carry-over from other donors' samples.

This clonotype was detected a few times. This chain links TRBV27 with TRBJ1-6; 7 nucleotides match TRBD1. There are 16 residues in the CDR3. Germline V lookup: CDR1 MNHEY, CDR2 SMNVEV (reference sequence). The junction had 12 bases not matched to a gene; V was cut back by 6 bases and J by 7 bases. CDR3 amino acids: CASRQEQGLWNSPLHF. The CDR3 bases are TGTGCCAGCAGGCAGGAACAGGGGCTTTGGAATTCACCCCTCCACTTT.

The chain couples TRBV11-2 to TRBJ1-1, with 9 bases fitting TRBD1. There are 15 residues in the CDR3. Per the germline V gene, CDR1 is SGHAT and CDR2 is FQNNGV. With 6 bases clipped from V and 4 bases from J, the junction kept 9 bases outside the gene matches. This CDR3 reads CASRYPGTGTTEAFF. The DNA for the CDR3 is TGTGCCAGCAGGTACCCCGGGACAGGGACCACTGAAGCTTTCTTT.